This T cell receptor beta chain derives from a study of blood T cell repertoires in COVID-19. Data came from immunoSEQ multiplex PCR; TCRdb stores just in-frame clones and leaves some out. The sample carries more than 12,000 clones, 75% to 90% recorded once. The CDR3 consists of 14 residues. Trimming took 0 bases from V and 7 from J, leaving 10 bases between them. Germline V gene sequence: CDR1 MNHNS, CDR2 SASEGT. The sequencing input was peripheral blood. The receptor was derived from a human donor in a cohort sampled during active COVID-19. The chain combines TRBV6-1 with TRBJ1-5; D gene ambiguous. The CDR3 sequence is CASSEAPVTQPQHF. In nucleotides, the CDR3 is TGTGCCAGCAGTGAAGCGCCGGTAACCCAGCCCCAGCATTTT.